This TCR beta chain was sequenced during a study of cytomegalovirus exposure and HLA in healthy donors. Study results and caveats: There were some public TCRs occurring in many donors, but most TCR sequences were rare.

Repertoires were generated with immunoSEQ multiplex PCR, while TCRdb's copy carries only in-frame clones and drops some. The sample includes 65,000 to 70,000 clones, 91% of them seen just once. Per germline, CDR1 SGHTA and CDR2 FQGNSA. V lost 5 bases, J lost 4 bases, and 10 bases stayed unmatched. CDR3 length: 18 amino acids. In regard to this clone: Its antigen is undetermined.

The TCR was taken from a man between 18 and 35 years old in good health and CMV-seronegative. The gene calls are TRBV7-2 and TRBJ2-1; 14 bases map to TRBD2. Material for sequencing was PBMCs. The CDR3 coding sequence is TGTGCCAGCAGCCACTCGACTAGCGGGAGGGCCCCGTACAATGAGCAGTTCTTC. Protein: CASSHSTSGRAPYNEQFF.